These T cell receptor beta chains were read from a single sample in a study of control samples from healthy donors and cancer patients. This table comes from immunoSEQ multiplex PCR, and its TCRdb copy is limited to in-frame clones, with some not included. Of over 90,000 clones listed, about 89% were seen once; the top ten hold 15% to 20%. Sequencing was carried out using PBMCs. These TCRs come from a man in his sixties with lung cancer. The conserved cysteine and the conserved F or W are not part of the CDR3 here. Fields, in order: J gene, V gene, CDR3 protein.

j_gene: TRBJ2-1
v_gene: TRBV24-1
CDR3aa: ATSDFKYGGFFEEEQF

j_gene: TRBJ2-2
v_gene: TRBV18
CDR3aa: ASSWTPPHGNTGELF

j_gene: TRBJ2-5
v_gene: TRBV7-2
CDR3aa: ASSLIPAQETQY

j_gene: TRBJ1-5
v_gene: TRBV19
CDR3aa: ASSGTTGEEIYSNQPQH

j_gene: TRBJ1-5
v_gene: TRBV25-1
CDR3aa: ASSDSRTGTQPQH

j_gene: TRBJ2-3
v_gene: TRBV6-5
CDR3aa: ASSTATTQY

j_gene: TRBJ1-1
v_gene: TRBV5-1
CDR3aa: ASSLAGVDTEAF

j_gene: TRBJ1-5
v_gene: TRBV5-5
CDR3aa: ASSLEAGRMEPQH

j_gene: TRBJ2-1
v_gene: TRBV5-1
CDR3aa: ASSLLPEDYNEQF

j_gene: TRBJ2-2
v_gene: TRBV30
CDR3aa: AWSPTPGDHTGELF

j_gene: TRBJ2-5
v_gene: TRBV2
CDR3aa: ASSEQNQETQY

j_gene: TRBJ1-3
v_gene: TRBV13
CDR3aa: ASSSPSPGDTIY

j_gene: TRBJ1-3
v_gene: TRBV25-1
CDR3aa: ASSELGAAGNTIY

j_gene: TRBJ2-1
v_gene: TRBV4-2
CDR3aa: ASSQARTSGGIYNEQF

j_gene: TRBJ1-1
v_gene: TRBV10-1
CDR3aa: ASREGGTANTEAF

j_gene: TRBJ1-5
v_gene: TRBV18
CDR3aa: ASSPPGGSDQPQH

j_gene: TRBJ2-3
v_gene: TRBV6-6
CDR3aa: ASKGTVSTDTQY

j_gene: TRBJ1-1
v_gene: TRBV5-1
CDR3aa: ASSSTGHTEAF

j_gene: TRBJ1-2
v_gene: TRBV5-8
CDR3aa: ASSLDRIGHSYGYT

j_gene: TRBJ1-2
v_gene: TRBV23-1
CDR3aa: ASSQGRESIYYGYT

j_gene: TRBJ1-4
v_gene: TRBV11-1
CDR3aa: ASSRTGSEELF

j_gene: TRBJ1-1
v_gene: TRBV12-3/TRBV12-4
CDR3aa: ASSWGVNTEAF

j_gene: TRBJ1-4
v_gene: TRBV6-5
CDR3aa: ASSLGQKNEKLF

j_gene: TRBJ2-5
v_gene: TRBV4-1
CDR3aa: ASSQVWGKTGGRETQY

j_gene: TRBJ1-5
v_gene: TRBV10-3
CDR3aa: AISESMVSKPQH

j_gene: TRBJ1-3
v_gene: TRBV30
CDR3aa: AWIRTGGNTIY

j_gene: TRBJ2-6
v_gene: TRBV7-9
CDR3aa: ASSWGQGSKQTGANVLT

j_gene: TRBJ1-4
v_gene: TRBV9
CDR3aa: ASSRTVGGELF

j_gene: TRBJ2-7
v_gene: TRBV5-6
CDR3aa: ASSQGSGYEQY

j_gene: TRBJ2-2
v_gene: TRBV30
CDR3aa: AWGQSNTGELF

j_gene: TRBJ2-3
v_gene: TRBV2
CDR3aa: ASRQGVTDTQY

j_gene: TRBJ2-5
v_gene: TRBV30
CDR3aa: AWSVQTGETQY

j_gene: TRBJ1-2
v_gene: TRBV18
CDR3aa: ASSPLALGGTLIDGYT

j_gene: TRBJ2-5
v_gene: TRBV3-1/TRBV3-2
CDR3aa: ASSQERSRGGETQY

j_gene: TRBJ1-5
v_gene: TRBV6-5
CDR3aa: ASSYAAGNQPQH

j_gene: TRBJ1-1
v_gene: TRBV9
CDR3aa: ASSWDRGLTEAF

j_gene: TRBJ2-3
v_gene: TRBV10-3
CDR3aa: AISDNPGRGISDTQY